The present entry profiles one T cell receptor beta chain with its context. Regarding time point: newly diagnosed GD, antithyroid drugs for less than 3 months. TCR sequences were obtained from RNA taken from PBMCs. Patients were enrolled at an endocrinology department in Xi'an, China. iRepertoire HTBI primers and Arm-PCR of CDR3 regions built TCR beta libraries. MiXCR was run by TCRdb on the multiplex PCR reads, yielding one entry per CDR3 protein. The sample comprises 450,000 to 500,000 distinct CDR3 sequences, roughly 17% of which are singletons, and 12% rests with the top ten. The record originates from a study of regulatory T cells in long-lasting Graves disease. The length of the CDR3 is 14 residues. V lost 4 bases to trimming and J lost 0 bases, with 9 bases between them. From germline, CDR1 is MGHRA and CDR2 YSYEKL. The same specimen was also included in a second study, on T cells in Graves' hyperthyroidism and ophthalmopathy. Turning to that study: With a duration under 2 months, the hyperthyroidism was newly diagnosed in patients aged 18 to 65.

The chain joins TRBV4-1 to TRBJ1-1, with D possibly being TRBD1 (5 bases). This sample comprised peripheral blood mononuclear cells (PBMCs), obtained at new diagnosis, from a patient treated with antithyroid drugs. This sequence originates from a man aged 40-55 years with Graves disease. Here the CDR3 DNA reads TGCGCCAGCAGCCCAGAAGGGGTGAACACTGAAGCTTTCTTT. As protein: CASSPEGVNTEAFF.